The rows below give T cell receptor beta chains drawn from one sample of a study of OX40 agonist ivuxolimab in advanced cancers. Assay used: immunoSEQ multiplex PCR; TCRdb lists only in-frame clones, some missing. This table has 65,000 to 90,000 clones, more than 85% appearing once. Here the sequenced sample was CD4+ or CD8+ T cells sorted from blood, taken in a trial of the OX40 agonist ivuxolimab. Receptors were obtained from an adult with an advanced solid tumor such as melanoma, head and neck, liver or kidney cancer. CDR3s include the opening cysteine and the closing phenylalanine or tryptophan. The D gene is left open where the match is weak. Some rows have no size entry. The others give once, few or many, or a class for an expanded clone.

D gene,V gene,J gene,clone size,CDR3 DNA,CDR3 protein
NA,TRBV11-2,TRBJ2-5,NA,TGTGCCAGCAGCCAGTCCCCTCCAGAGACCCAGTACTTC,CASSQSPPETQYF
NA,TRBV7-2,TRBJ2-3,NA,TGTGCCAGCAAAGATAGGGGCGCGCTAGGGGCAGATACGCAGTATTTT,CASKDRGALGADTQYF
NA,TRBV9,TRBJ1-4,NA,TGTGCCAGCAGCCCCCGGGCGGGGACAACTAATGAAAAACTGTTTTTT,CASSPRAGTTNEKLFF
TRBD1,TRBV27,TRBJ2-7,once,TGTGCCAGCAGTTTATCAACAGGGGGCTACGAGCAGTACTTC,CASSLSTGGYEQYF
NA,TRBV6-5,TRBJ1-2,NA,TGTGCCAGCAGTTACCTGGAGAACTATGGCTACACCTTC,CASSYLENYGYTF
TRBD1,TRBV27,TRBJ1-2,NA,TGTGCCAGCAGCAGGACAGGGGGGAACTATGGCTACACCTTC,CASSRTGGNYGYTF
TRBD2,TRBV9,TRBJ2-3,once,TGTGCCAGCAGCGGGCGGGGGGGCGCAGATACGCAGTATTTT,CASSGRGGADTQYF
TRBD1,TRBV5-1,TRBJ2-7,once,TGCGCCAGCAGCTTAGGACAGGGTTTAGGCTACGAGCAGTACTTC,CASSLGQGLGYEQYF
NA,TRBV4-3,TRBJ1-1,once,TGCGCCAGCAGCCAAGATAGGGGAGTGAACACTGAAGCTTTCTTT,CASSQDRGVNTEAFF
TRBD1,TRBV11-2,TRBJ1-1,NA,TGTGCCAGCAGCGCAACCGGGACAGGGGGAGCTGAAGCTTTCTTT,CASSATGTGGAEAFF
NA,TRBV10-2,TRBJ1-5,NA,TGCGCCAGCAGTGAGATCACGGAACATCAGCCCCAGCATTTT,CASSEITEHQPQHF
NA,TRBV11-3,TRBJ1-2,NA,TGTGCCAGCAGCTTCGGCGGGGGGAGTTCCTATGGCTACACCTTC,CASSFGGGSSYGYTF
TRBD2,TRBV11-2,TRBJ2-7,NA,TGTGCCAGCAGCTTCGGCGGGGGGGCCCCCTACGAGCAGTACTTC,CASSFGGGAPYEQYF
NA,TRBV9,TRBJ1-3,NA,TGTGCCAGCAGCGTAATTCCGTCTGGAAACACCATATATTTT,CASSVIPSGNTIYF
TRBD1,TRBV10-3,TRBJ1-2,once,TGTGCCATCAGTGAGTTATGGACAGGGGCCAACTCCTATGGCTACACCTTC,CAISELWTGANSYGYTF
NA,TRBV9,TRBJ2-1,NA,TGTGCCAGCAGCTTGAGTCAGGTGATCAATGAGCAGTTCTTC,CASSLSQVINEQFF
NA,TRBV5-1,TRBJ2-7,NA,TGCGCCAGCAGCTTGAGCCCAGGGGACTCCTACGAGCAGTACTTC,CASSLSPGDSYEQYF
TRBD2,TRBV7-2,TRBJ2-1,once,TGTGCCAGCAGCCCTTCCGGGACTAGCGTCTCCTACAATGAGCAGTTCTTC,CASSPSGTSVSYNEQFF
NA,TRBV4-1,TRBJ1-3,NA,TGCGCCAGCAGCCAGACAGACTACTCTGGAAACACCATATATTTT,CASSQTDYSGNTIYF
NA,TRBV27,TRBJ2-2,NA,TGTGCCAGCAGTTTATTTTGGGGCCCGAACACCGGGGAGCTGTTTTTT,CASSLFWGPNTGELFF
NA,TRBV6-5,TRBJ2-7,NA,TGTGCCAGCAGTTACGGTCCAGGGGCCTACGAGCAGTACTTC,CASSYGPGAYEQYF
NA,TRBV4-1,TRBJ2-7,NA,TGCGCCAGCAGCCCCGAGGAGGGGAGCAACGAGCAGTACTTC,CASSPEEGSNEQYF
NA,TRBV20-1,TRBJ2-1,NA,TGCAGTGCAGAGGGCGACAATGAGCAGTTCTTC,CSAEGDNEQFF
NA,TRBV19,TRBJ2-5,NA,TGTGCTCCTCTAGGGACTGGGCTCGGGACCCAGTACTTC,CAPLGTGLGTQYF
NA,TRBV5-6,TRBJ1-3,NA,TGTGCCAGCACCCCTCAGGGCTCTGGAAACACCATATATTTT,CASTPQGSGNTIYF
NA,TRBV13,TRBJ1-6,NA,TGTGCCAGCAGCTTAGGGAGGGGCTCCTATAATTCACCCCTCCACTTT,CASSLGRGSYNSPLHF
TRBD1,TRBV9,TRBJ1-2,NA,TGTGCCAGCAGCGTAGCGAAAGGGGGCGCGATTGGAGGCTACACCTTC,CASSVAKGGAIGGYTF
NA,TRBV13,TRBJ2-1,medium-sized,TGTGCCACCTTGGTAGGGGTCTTC,CATLVGVF
NA,TRBV5-6,TRBJ2-6,once,TGTGCCAGCAGCTTGGTAGCGATCAGCTCTGGGGCCAACGTCCTGACTTTC,CASSLVAISSGANVLTF
NA,TRBV2,TRBJ2-7,NA,TGTGCCAGCAGTGAAGCTGTAACAAGGTACGAGCAGTACTTC,CASSEAVTRYEQYF
NA,TRBV27,TRBJ1-1,NA,TGTGCCAGCAGTTCAAACCCGGTGGGCACTGAAGCTTTCTTT,CASSSNPVGTEAFF
TRBD1,TRBV7-9,TRBJ1-1,NA,TGTGCCAGCAGTTACCCGGGACAGACAAGGAACACTGAAGCTTTCTTT,CASSYPGQTRNTEAFF
NA,TRBV7-2,TRBJ2-2,NA,TGTGCCAGCAGCTTTAATTGGGGGGCCTTGACCGGGGAGCTGTTTTTT,CASSFNWGALTGELFF
TRBD2,TRBV6-5,TRBJ2-1,once,TGTGCCAGCGGTGGACTAGCGGCGTACAATGAGCAGTTCTTC,CASGGLAAYNEQFF
TRBD2,TRBV7-2,TRBJ2-7,NA,TGTGCCAGCAGCTTATCCGTAGCGGGGGGCTACGAGCAGTACTTC,CASSLSVAGGYEQYF
NA,TRBV7-7,TRBJ2-1,NA,TGTGCTAGCAGCTCGTCCCCCTACAATGAGCAGTTCTTC,CASSSSPYNEQFF
NA,TRBV29-1,TRBJ1-1,NA,TGCAGCGTTGAGGGAGGGTTGAACACTGAAGCTTTCTTT,CSVEGGLNTEAFF
NA,TRBV7-9,TRBJ2-2,NA,TGTGCCAGCAGCTTAGCTTTCGCCACCGGGGAGCTGTTTTTT,CASSLAFATGELFF
TRBD2,TRBV6-4,TRBJ2-7,NA,TGTGCCAGCAGTGAACTAGCGGGGGCCTACGAGCAGTACTTC,CASSELAGAYEQYF
NA,TRBV7-6,TRBJ1-4,NA,TGTGCCAGCAGCTTGGGCTCAGAAGTTGAAAAACTGTTTTTT,CASSLGSEVEKLFF
NA,TRBV2,TRBJ2-7,NA,TGTGCCAGCAGTGATTCGATGTTTAACGAGCAGTACTTC,CASSDSMFNEQYF
TRBD1,TRBV5-4,TRBJ1-2,once,TGTGCCAGCAGCTATGGACAGGGCGATAACTATGGCTACACCTTC,CASSYGQGDNYGYTF
NA,TRBV19,TRBJ2-7,NA,TGTGCCAGTAGTATTATACACCTGTCCTACGAGCAGTACTTC,CASSIIHLSYEQYF
NA,TRBV7-9,TRBJ1-1,few,TGTGCCAGCAACTTTGGGGGGAACACTGAAGCTTTCTTT,CASNFGGNTEAFF
NA,TRBV7-3,TRBJ1-1,NA,TGTGCCAGCAGCCCGTCGGGACAGAACACTGAAGCTTTCTTT,CASSPSGQNTEAFF
TRBD1,TRBV19,TRBJ1-2,NA,TGTGCCAGTAGTCCCCGGGACAGGGCCCTCAAGTACTATGGCTACACCTTC,CASSPRDRALKYYGYTF
TRBD1,TRBV6-1,TRBJ1-6,NA,TGTGCCAGCAGTGAAGGATGGTCCAGGGGGCGATCACCCCTCCACTTT,CASSEGWSRGRSPLHF
TRBD1,TRBV7-9,TRBJ2-3,once,TGTGCCAGCAGCACACGGACAGGGAGTAGAGATACGCAGTATTTT,CASSTRTGSRDTQYF
NA,TRBV11-1,TRBJ2-7,NA,TGTGCCAGCAGCTTAGCCCCAGGGTTAATGGAATACGAGCAGTACTTC,CASSLAPGLMEYEQYF
NA,TRBV2,TRBJ2-3,NA,TGTGCCAGCAAAGGGGGAGATACGCAGTATTTT,CASKGGDTQYF
NA,TRBV15,TRBJ2-2,NA,TGTGCCACCAGCAGAGGAAGAACGGGCCAGAACACCGGGGAGCTGTTTTTT,CATSRGRTGQNTGELFF
TRBD2,TRBV5-1,TRBJ2-7,once,TGCGCCAGCAGCTTGGCCCGGGGACTAGACTACGAGCAGTACTTC,CASSLARGLDYEQYF